This TCR beta chain stems from a study of T cell repertoires in ileal Crohn's disease (dated by TCRdb to about 2019). Background on the whole study: The median duration of disease was roughly 8.2 years, and at the time of surgery 30% to 35% of patients were active smokers. A total of around 150 mucosal samples from around 60 patients were sequenced, with samples obtained at several locations on the surgical specimen and at postoperative endoscopy. About half of the patients received postoperative therapy: over nine received thiopurines and 15 to 20 received anti-TNF agents. A Rutgeerts score above i0 was used to define endoscopic postoperative recurrence. Every patient underwent surgery because of a complication, which was stricturing disease in approximately 60% and penetrating disease in around 39%. TCR repertoire analysis was done in 57 Crohn's disease patients from a prospective multicentre cohort. The study ran alongside a multicentre cohort designed to identify predictors of early endoscopic recurrence after ileocolonic resection.

The CDR3 runs 15 amino acids, cysteine and phenylalanine included. CDR3 DNA is the only sequence kept; it has 45 bases, read in frame from the first base. V gives up 4 bases and J gives up 3 bases, and the segment between their germline ends measures 13 bases. Based on the germline V gene, the CDR1 and CDR2 sequences are SGHTA and FQGNSA. What the work shows at the level of the full study, not this receptor alone: Sorted CD8 T cells carried more high-frequency clones than CD4 T cells, suggesting mucosal expansions were mainly CD8. Compared with non-smokers, patients who were active smokers at surgery showed a significantly higher proportion of clonal expansions (roughly 24% vs 19%, p=0.02). Mucosal CD4 and CD8 T cells were sorted and sequenced only in a subgroup of patients, whose size was not stated. Endoscopic recurrence was linked to a higher percentage of high-frequency clones at surgery, and recurrence occurred in every patient whose clonality exceeded 26.8% (18/57).

To be eligible, patients had to be adults with ileal or ileocolonic Crohn's disease and an indication for ileocolonic resection. Whole ileal mucosal biopsies were kept frozen at -80 degrees C prior to DNA extraction. Genomic DNA was extracted from frozen whole biopsies using a TRizol-based method and was quantified with a NanoDrop 2000 spectrophotometer. Around 0.45 micrograms of biopsy DNA per sample were submitted for commercial TCRB immunosequencing. Adaptive Biotechnology amplified the CDR3 regions from genomic DNA with a two-step multiplex PCR designed to control amplification bias. The first PCR used primers for every V and J gene segment; the second PCR added barcodes and Illumina adapters. CDR3 libraries were sequenced on an Illumina instrument. Under the source paper's analysis protocol: The analysis drew on both the pipelines supplied by the vendor and custom analysis of the raw data in R/Bioconductor running R version 3.3.0. Clonality, ranging from 0 to 1, was calculated as the inverse of the normalised Shannon entropy of all productive clones. The repertoire share taken up by the top 100 clones defined high-frequency clones, and only clones that passed a 95% confidence test were kept. Repertoire diversity was measured with the Simpson index, and overlap between samples was measured with the Morisita-Horn index. TCRdb limited this immuneACCESS table to in-frame rearrangements with V and J called. A share of clones is missing; checked studies link under half to unresolved V genes, and the rest is unexplained. The V and J calls and clone size come from that table; D and trimming were worked out from the DNA. The sample records more than 12,000 clones, around 80% of which are singletons. The top ten hold approximately 17% of the sample.

About this clone: The clone's antigen remains unknown. One base away there is no much larger clone; base qualities are not given.

This chain joins TRBV7-2 to TRBJ2-1, and TRBD2 may be the D gene, going by 5 matching bases. Sequenced: ileal tissue. This TCR derives from an adult with Crohn's disease. The nucleotides are TGTGCCAGCAGCTCTAGCAACTCTGGCTACAATGAGCAGTTCTTC. Its product reads: CASSSSNSGYNEQFF.